Reported below is one TCR beta chain. The target antigen is unknown. V was clipped by 0 bases and J by 8 bases; unmatched bases: 9. CDR1 and CDR2 from the germline V gene are GTSNPN and SVGIG (reference sequence). This CDR3 has 16 residues. PCR used 60 Vbeta primers and 13 Jbeta primers. TCRdb's copy holds only in-frame clones and misses some; the assay was immunoSEQ multiplex PCR. The sample records fewer than 100,000 clones, 78% being singletons. The entry originates in a study of cytomegalovirus exposure and HLA in healthy donors. Overall study results and limits: A few of the chains that were CMV-associated were confirmed in vitro to be specific for CMV antigens.

The rearrangement joins TRBV30 to TRBJ2-1; 11 positions match TRBD2. This receptor was taken from a woman aged 40 to 55 in good health and CMV-seropositive. Specimen: PBMCs. CDR3 protein: CAWSVQLAGGLHEQFF. Here the CDR3 DNA reads TGTGCCTGGAGTGTACAGTTAGCGGGAGGGTTGCATGAGCAGTTCTTC.